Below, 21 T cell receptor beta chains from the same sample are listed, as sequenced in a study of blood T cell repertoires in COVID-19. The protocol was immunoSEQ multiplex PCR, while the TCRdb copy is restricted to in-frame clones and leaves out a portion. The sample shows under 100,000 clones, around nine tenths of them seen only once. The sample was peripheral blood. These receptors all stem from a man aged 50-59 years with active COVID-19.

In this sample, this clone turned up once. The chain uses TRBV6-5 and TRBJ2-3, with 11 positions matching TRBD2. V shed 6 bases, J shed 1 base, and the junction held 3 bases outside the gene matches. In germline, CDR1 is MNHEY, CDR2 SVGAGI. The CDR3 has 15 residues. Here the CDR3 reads CASSETSGGTDTQYF. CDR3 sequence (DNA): TGTGCCAGCAGCGAGACTAGCGGGGGCACAGATACGCAGTATTTT.

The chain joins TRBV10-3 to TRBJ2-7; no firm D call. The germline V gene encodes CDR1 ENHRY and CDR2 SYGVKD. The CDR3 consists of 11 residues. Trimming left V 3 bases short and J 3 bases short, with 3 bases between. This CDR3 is CAISDNYEQYF. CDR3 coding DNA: TGTGCCATCAGTGATAACTACGAGCAGTACTTC.

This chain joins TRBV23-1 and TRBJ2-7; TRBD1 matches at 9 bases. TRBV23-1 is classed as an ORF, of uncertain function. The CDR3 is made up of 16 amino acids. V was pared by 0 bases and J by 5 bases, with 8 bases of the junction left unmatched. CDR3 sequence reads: CASSQSRHRGPDEQYF. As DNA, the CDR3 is TGCGCCAGCAGTCAATCCCGGCACAGGGGGCCTGACGAGCAGTACTTC.

DNA of the CDR3: TGTGCCAGTACCTCTCTGGTGAGGAGAAATCAGCCCCAGCATTTT. It encodes CASTSLVRRNQPQHF. The chain joins TRBV19 to TRBJ1-5; D remains ambiguous. Germline CDR1 and CDR2: LNHDA and SQIVND (reference sequence). The ends were cut back, 7 bases at V and 4 bases at J, with 17 bases in the middle. The CDR3 covers 15 residues.

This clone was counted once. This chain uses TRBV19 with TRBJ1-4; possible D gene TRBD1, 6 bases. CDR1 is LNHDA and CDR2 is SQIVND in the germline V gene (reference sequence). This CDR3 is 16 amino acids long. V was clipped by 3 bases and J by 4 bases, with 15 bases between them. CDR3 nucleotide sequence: TGTGCCAGTAGTATCGGGGGGACAATCGATAATGAAAAACTGTTTTTT. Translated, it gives CASSIGGTIDNEKLFF.

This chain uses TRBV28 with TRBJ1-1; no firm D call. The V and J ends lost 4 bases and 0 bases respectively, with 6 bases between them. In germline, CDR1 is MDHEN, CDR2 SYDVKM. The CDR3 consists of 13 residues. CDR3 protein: CASSYPMNTEAFF. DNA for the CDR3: TGTGCCAGCAGTTATCCCATGAACACTGAAGCTTTCTTT.

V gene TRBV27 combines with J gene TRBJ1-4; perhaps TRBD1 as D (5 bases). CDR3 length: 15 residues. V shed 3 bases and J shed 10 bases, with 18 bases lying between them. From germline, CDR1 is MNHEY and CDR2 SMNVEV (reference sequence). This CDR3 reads CASSFEGLRGGKLFF. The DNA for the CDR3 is TGTGCCAGCAGTTTTGAAGGACTCCGGGGGGGAAAACTGTTTTTT. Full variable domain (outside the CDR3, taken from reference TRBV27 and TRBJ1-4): EAQVTQNPRYLITVTGKKLTVTCSQNMNHEYMSWYRQDPGLGLRQIYYSMNVEVTDKGDVPEGYKVSRKEKRNFPLILESPSPNQTSLYFCASSFEGLRGGKLFFGSGTQLSVL.

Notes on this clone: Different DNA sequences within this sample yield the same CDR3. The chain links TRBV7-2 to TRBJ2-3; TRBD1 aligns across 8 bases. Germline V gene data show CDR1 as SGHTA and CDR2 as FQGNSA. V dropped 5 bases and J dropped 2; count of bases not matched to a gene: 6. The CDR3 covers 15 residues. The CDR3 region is CASSPRTGYTDTQYF. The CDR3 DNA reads TGTGCCAGCAGCCCAAGGACAGGGTACACAGATACGCAGTATTTT.

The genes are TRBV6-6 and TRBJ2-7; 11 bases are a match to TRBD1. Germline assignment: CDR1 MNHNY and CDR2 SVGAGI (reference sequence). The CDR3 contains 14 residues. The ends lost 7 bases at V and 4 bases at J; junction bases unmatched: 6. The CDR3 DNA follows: TGTGCCAGCAAAAGCGGACAGGGGGCTTACGAGCAGTACTTC. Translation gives CASKSGQGAYEQYF.

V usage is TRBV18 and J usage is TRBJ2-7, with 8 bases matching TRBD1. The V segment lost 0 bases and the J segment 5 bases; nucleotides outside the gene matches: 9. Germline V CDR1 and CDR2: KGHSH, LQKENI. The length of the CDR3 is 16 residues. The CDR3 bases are TGTGCCAGCTCACCACCGACAGGGGTAATTGGAGACGAGCAGTACTTC. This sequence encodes CASSPPTGVIGDEQYF. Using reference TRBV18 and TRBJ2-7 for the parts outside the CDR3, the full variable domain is NAGVMQNPRHLVRRRGQEARLRCSPMKGHSHVYWYRQLPEEGLKFMVYLQKENIIDESGMPKERFSAEFPKEGPSILRIQQVVRGDSAAYFCASSPPTGVIGDEQYFGPGTRLTVT.

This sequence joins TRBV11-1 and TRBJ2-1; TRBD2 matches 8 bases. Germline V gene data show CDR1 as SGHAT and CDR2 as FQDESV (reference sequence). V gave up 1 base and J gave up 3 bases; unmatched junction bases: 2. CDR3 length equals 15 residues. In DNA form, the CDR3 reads TGTGCCAGCAGCTTAGGGGCGGGGGGCTACAATGAGCAGTTCTTC. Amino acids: CASSLGAGGYNEQFF.

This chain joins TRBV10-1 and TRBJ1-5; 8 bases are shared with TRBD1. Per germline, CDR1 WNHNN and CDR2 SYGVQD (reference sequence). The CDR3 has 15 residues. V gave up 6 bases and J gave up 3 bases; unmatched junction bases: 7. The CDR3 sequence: CASSPGTGNNQPQHF. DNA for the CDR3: TGCGCCAGCAGCCCCGGGACAGGCAACAATCAGCCCCAGCATTTT.

CDR3 coding DNA: TGTGCCAGCAGCCAAGGACTAGCGGGAGCAGATACGCAGTATTTT. It specifies CASSQGLAGADTQYF. The chain employs TRBV28 and TRBJ2-3; 13 bases are shared with TRBD2. Germline-derived CDR1 and CDR2 are MDHEN and SYDVKM. Germline trimming cut 6 bases from V and 4 bases from J; bases unmatched to any gene: 4. This CDR3 has 15 residues.

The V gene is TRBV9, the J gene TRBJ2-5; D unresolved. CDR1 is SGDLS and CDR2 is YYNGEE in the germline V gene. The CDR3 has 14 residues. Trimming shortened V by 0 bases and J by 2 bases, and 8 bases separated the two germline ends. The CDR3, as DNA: TGTGCCAGCAGCGTAGTGGGCGAGCAAGAGACCCAGTACTTC. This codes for CASSVVGEQETQYF.

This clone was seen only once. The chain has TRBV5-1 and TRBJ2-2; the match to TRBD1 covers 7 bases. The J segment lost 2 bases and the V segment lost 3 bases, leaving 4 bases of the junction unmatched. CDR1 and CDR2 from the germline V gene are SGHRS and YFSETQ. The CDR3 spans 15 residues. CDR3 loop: CASSYRDRNTGELFF. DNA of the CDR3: TGCGCCAGCAGCTACCGGGACAGAAACACCGGGGAGCTGTTTTTT.

CDR3 DNA sequence: TGTGCCAGCAGCCCCCCAGGGGGGCTGCAGTTCTTC. Protein: CASSPPGGLQFF. The rearrangement links TRBV7-2 to TRBJ2-1, with a possible D match to TRBD1 (7 bases). V lost 5 bases and J lost 12, with 14 bases in between. The germline V gene has CDR1 SGHTA and CDR2 FQGNSA. This CDR3 has 12 amino acids.

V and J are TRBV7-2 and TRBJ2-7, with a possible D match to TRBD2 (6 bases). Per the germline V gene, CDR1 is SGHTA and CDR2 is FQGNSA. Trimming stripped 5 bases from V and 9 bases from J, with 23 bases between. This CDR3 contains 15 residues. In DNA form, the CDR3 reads TGTGCCAGCAGCCAAGGTTGGACTACGCCTTTCGTGCAGTACTTC. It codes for CASSQGWTTPFVQYF.

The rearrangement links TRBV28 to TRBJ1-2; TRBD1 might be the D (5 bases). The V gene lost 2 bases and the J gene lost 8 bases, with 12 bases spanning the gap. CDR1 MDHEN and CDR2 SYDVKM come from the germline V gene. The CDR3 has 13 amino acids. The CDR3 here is CASSLRRGGGYTF. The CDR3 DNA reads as TGTGCCAGCAGTTTACGGCGGGGCGGGGGCTACACCTTC.

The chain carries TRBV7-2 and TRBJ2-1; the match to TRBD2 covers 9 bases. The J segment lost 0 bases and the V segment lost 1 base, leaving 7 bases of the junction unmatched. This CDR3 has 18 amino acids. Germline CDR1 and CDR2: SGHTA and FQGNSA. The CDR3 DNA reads TGTGCCAGCAGCTTAGATAGACTAGCGGCCAGCTCCTACAATGAGCAGTTCTTC. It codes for CASSLDRLAASSYNEQFF.

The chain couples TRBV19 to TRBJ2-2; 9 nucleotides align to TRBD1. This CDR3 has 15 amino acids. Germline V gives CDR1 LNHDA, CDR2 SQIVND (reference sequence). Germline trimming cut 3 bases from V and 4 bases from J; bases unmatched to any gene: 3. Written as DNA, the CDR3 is TGTGCCAGTAGTATTGGACAGGGGTCCACCGGGGAGCTGTTTTTT. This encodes CASSIGQGSTGELFF. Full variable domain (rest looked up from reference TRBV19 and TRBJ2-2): DGGITQSPKYLFRKEGQNVTLSCEQNLNHDAMYWYRQDPGQGLRLIYYSQIVNDFQKGDIAEGYSVSREKKESFPLTVTSAQKNPTAFYLCASSIGQGSTGELFFGEGSRLTVL.

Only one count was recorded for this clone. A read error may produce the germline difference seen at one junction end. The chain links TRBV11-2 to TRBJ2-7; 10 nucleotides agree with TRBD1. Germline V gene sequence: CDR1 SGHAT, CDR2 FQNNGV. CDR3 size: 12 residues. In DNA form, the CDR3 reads TGTGCCAGCAGCCACCTGGACAGGGGGATTGACTTC. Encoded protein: CASSHLDRGIDF. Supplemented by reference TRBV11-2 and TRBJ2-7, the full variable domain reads EAGVAQSPRYKIIEKRQSVAFWCNPISGHATLYWYQQILGQGPKLLIQFQNNGVVDDSQLPKDRFSAERLKGVDSTLKIQPAKLEDSAVYLCASSHLDRGIDFGPGTRLTVT.